This record covers a single TCR beta chain. This clone has a handful of counts. No antigen is known for it. Base qualities were left out, and no much larger clone turns up one base away. The CDR3 starts with the cysteine, ends with the phenylalanine, and has 15 residues. Only the CDR3 part of the read is kept: 45 bases, read in frame from the first base. The germline V gene specifies SGHTA as CDR1 and FQGNSA as CDR2. V trim: 5 bases; J trim: 8 bases; unmatched bases: 8. This record comes from a study of blood T cell repertoires in COVID-19 (dated by TCRdb to 2018 to 2021). Background for the entire study: The collaborator samples originated in the United States, Italy and Spain and spanned the acute and convalescent phases of COVID-19. The prospective study material was composed of cDNA or gDNA derived from T cells, B-cell-depleted T cells, or PBMCs. Subjects who had been exposed to COVID-19, were actively infected with it, or had recovered from it provided the deeply sampled blood TCRbeta repertoires that made up the dataset. The repertoires were released in a freely available public database meant as a resource for research on the immune response to SARS-CoV-2. The samples were drawn from the first 160 participants of the ongoing ImmuneRACE study and from over 950 subjects provided by 6 global collaborators. Nearly every sample came with metadata listing a de-identified subject ID, COVID-19 status, age in years and sex. Where available, HLA class I and class II types were taken from metadata supplied by the sample provider and were not determined by assay-based typing.

TCRbeta CDR3 regions were amplified from genomic DNA using the immunoSEQ Assay, a bias-controlled multiplex PCR. As for the authors' bioinformatics: Within the assay, amplification of reference gene primers was used to estimate how many nucleated cells each sample contained. To quantify the absolute abundance of each unique TCRbeta CDR3 rearrangement, sequence reads were collapsed and filtered. For each sample, productive Simpson clonality was calculated as the square root of Simpson's diversity index over productive rearrangements. In TCRdb, the immuneACCESS table is reduced to in-frame sequences with V and J assigned. These tables do not hold every clone; where another copy was compared, an unresolved V gene accounts for under half, and the others remain unexplained. That table is the source of V, J and clone size, and D and trimming were worked out from the DNA. The sample table records 330,000 or so clones; about 88% of these occur just once. Of the sample, about 3% is held by the ten largest clones.

Enrolling through a virtual design, the prospective study's participants ranged in age from roughly 18 to 89 years and lived across 24 United States geographic areas. To assign participants to cohorts, the prospective study relied on clinical history that participants themselves reported in a screening survey and a study questionnaire. Recovered participants in ImmuneRACE Cohort 3 were defined by two consecutive negative NP/OP PCR tests, clearance by a healthcare professional, or resolution of symptoms. In the prospective study, mobile phlebotomists collected whole blood, serum and a nasopharyngeal or oropharyngeal swab from each participant. Additional blood draws and questionnaires over an approximately 2-month period could optionally be provided by prospective study participants. Before DNA extraction, blood samples from the prospective study were shipped at room temperature or frozen. Results and caveats for the whole study, not just this receptor: The amount of clinical and demographic metadata varied by source and participant and was provided uncurated.

The specimen was PBMCs or T cells enriched from blood (not recorded which). This clonotype was sampled from a woman in her 30s who had recovered from COVID-19. The sequence is built from TRBV7-2 and TRBJ2-2, and 10 bases in between align with TRBD1. The nucleotides read TGTGCCAGCAGCGCCGGGACAGGGGTTTCAGGGGAGCTGTTTTTT. This yields the protein CASSAGTGVSGELFF.